These 25 T cell receptor beta chains came from one sample sequenced in a study of PD-L1 blockade in urothelial cancer. Clones were read by immunoSEQ multiplex PCR, and TCRdb kept only the in-frame ones, dropping some. The table lists over 100,000 clones, under 95% of them singletons, with more than 3% in the top ten. Time point given: peripheral blood 6 weeks after treatment start. The sequenced sample was PBMCs, obtained around atezolizumab (anti-PD-L1) treatment. These receptors were obtained from a man aged 55 to 70 with urothelial cancer.

V gene TRBV5-4 combines with J gene TRBJ2-7; 8 positions agree with TRBD2. Germline loops: CDR1 SGHNT, CDR2 YYREEE (reference sequence). The V gene end was trimmed by 2 bases and the J gene end by 0 bases; junction bases not matched to a gene: 7. The CDR3 contains 16 residues. The CDR3 loop reads CASSLSGGGSSYEQYF. The CDR3 nucleotides are TGTGCCAGCAGCTTAAGCGGCGGGGGGAGCTCCTACGAGCAGTACTTC. The variable domain in full, with the rest retrieved from reference TRBV5-4 and TRBJ2-7, is ETGVTQSPTHLIKTRGQQVTLRCSSQSGHNTVSWYQQALGQGPQFIFQYYREEENGRGNFPPRFSGLQFPNYSSELNVNALELDDSALYLCASSLSGGGSSYEQYFGPGTRLTVT.

V and J are TRBV5-1 and TRBJ2-7; 9 nucleotides align to TRBD2. The germline gives CDR1 SGHRS, CDR2 YFSETQ. CDR3 length: 15 amino acids. J gave up 2 bases and V 0 bases, and 3 bases lay outside the gene matches. The CDR3 protein is CASSLVTSGAYEQYF. The CDR3 DNA reads as TGCGCCAGCAGCTTGGTGACTAGCGGCGCCTACGAGCAGTACTTC.

The chain joins TRBV7-2 to TRBJ2-2, with TRBD2 matching over 9 bases. Germline V gene data show CDR1 as SGHTA and CDR2 as FQGNSA. Trimming removed 5 bases from V and 5 bases from J; junction bases left unmatched: 9. CDR3 length: 16 amino acids. The CDR3 loop is CASSTAALAGTGELFF. The CDR3 nucleotides are TGTGCCAGCAGCACCGCCGCACTAGCGGGTACCGGGGAGCTGTTTTTT.

This chain uses TRBV10-2 with TRBJ1-1; 8 nucleotides match TRBD1. The CDR3 extends over 13 amino acids. Germline loops: CDR1 WSHSY, CDR2 SAAADI. V gave up 8 bases and J gave up 3 bases; unmatched junction bases: 5. The CDR3 loop reads CASRQGADTEAFF. The DNA for the CDR3 is TGCGCCAGCCGTCAGGGGGCAGACACTGAAGCTTTCTTT.

In the case of this clone: Relative to the germline gene, one junction end is altered; a read error may explain this. The chain uses TRBV7-2 and TRBJ2-7; TRBD1 agrees at 8 bases. The CDR3 length is 13 residues. Germline-derived CDR1 and CDR2 are SGHTA and FQGNSA. Written as DNA, the CDR3 is TGTTCCAGCAGGGGGCCAGGCTCCTACGAGCAGTACTTC. Amino acids: CSSRGPGSYEQYF.

This chain connects TRBV6-6 to TRBJ2-3; 9 bases agree with TRBD2. V trimming: 2 bases; J trimming: 2 bases; junction bases outside the gene matches: 5. Germline V lookup: CDR1 MNHNY, CDR2 SVGAGI (reference sequence). CDR3 length: 16 residues. The CDR3 DNA follows: TGTGCCAGCAGTTACCTTCCGGGACTAGCCACAGATACGCAGTATTTT. Translation gives CASSYLPGLATDTQYF.

V gene TRBV7-2 combines with J gene TRBJ2-7; TRBD1 is a possible D gene (5 bases). The V and J ends lost 3 bases and 0 bases respectively, with 6 bases between them. Germline CDR1 SGHTA, CDR2 FQGNSA. This CDR3 has 13 residues. This CDR3 reads CASSLGPSYEQYF. In DNA, the CDR3 is TGTGCCAGCAGCTTGGGGCCCTCCTACGAGCAGTACTTC.

This chain links TRBV19 with TRBJ2-7; weak D call: TRBD1 (5 bases). This CDR3 contains 13 residues. Trimming took off 5 bases at V and 3 bases at J, with 11 bases between the two ends. The V gene's germline CDR1 is LNHDA and CDR2 SQIVND (reference sequence). The CDR3 DNA follows: TGTGCCAGTAGTCTTTTCGACAGCTACGAGCAGTACTTC. Its protein product is CASSLFDSYEQYF.

The V and J genes are TRBV5-1 and TRBJ2-5; D may be TRBD1 (5 bases). The CDR3 extends over 14 amino acids. Germline V gene sequence: CDR1 SGHRS, CDR2 YFSETQ. Trimming shortened V by 4 bases and J by 1 base, and 11 bases separated the two germline ends. DNA of the CDR3: TGCGCCAGCAGCCGAGACAGATCCCAAGAGACCCAGTACTTC. It yields the protein CASSRDRSQETQYF.

J is TRBJ2-7 and V is TRBV5-6; TRBD2 matches at 12 bases. This CDR3 region has 18 residues. V shed 4 bases and J 1 base; nucleotides not matched to a gene: 12. Germline loops: CDR1 SGHDT, CDR2 YYEEEE. CDR3 DNA sequence: TGTGCCAGCAGCGCACGGCGGCTAGCGGGGGGGCCTTCCTACGAGCAGTACTTC. Translating it yields CASSARRLAGGPSYEQYF.

The chain recombines TRBV9 with TRBJ2-5; 10 bases are shared with TRBD2. This CDR3 region has 14 residues. The J segment lost 5 bases and the V segment lost 4 bases, leaving 5 bases of the junction unmatched. CDR1 is SGDLS, CDR2 YYNGEE, per germline. The CDR3, as DNA: TGTGCCAGCAGCCCTAGCGGGGGATGGGAGACCCAGTACTTC. Translating it yields CASSPSGGWETQYF.

The gene calls are TRBV5-6 and TRBJ2-5, with D possibly matching TRBD1 (6 bases). The CDR3 totals 13 residues. V lost 4 bases and J 11 bases, leaving 18 bases between the germline ends. The V gene's germline CDR1 is SGHDT and CDR2 YYEEEE. The CDR3 region has the DNA TGTGCCAGCAGCCACAGGGATGGCTTATTTCAGTACTTC. Protein sequence: CASSHRDGLFQYF.

The chain has TRBV25-1 and TRBJ1-1, with unresolved D. Trimming left V 7 bases short and J 5 bases short, with 17 bases between. The CDR3 consists of 14 residues. Germline V gives CDR1 MGHDK, CDR2 SYGVNS. CDR3 loop: CASKGKVSGTEAFF. The CDR3 DNA reads as TGTGCCAGCAAAGGGAAGGTGTCGGGGACTGAAGCTTTCTTT.

To note about this clone: The sample has other DNA sequences that encode this CDR3 too. V usage is TRBV28 and J usage is TRBJ1-5; D is unclear. The germline V and J ends were trimmed by 2 bases and 7 bases, with 12 bases remaining between them. The CDR3 runs 14 residues. In germline, CDR1 is MDHEN, CDR2 SYDVKM. The CDR3 bases are TGTGCCAGCAGTTTAACGGGGAGAGGACAGCCCCAGCATTTT. Residues: CASSLTGRGQPQHF.

The V gene is TRBV13, the J gene TRBJ1-2, with a weak D call TRBD1 (6 bases). Germline CDR1 and CDR2: PRHDT and FYEKMQ (reference sequence). The length of the CDR3 is 14 residues. Trimming took off 6 bases at V and 5 bases at J, with 16 bases between the two ends. As DNA, the CDR3 is TGTGCCAGCAGGGACCCCGGAACAGGGTATGGCTACACCTTC. Encoded protein: CASRDPGTGYGYTF. Drawing the rest from reference TRBV13 and TRBJ1-2, the complete variable domain is AAGVIQSPRHLIKEKRETATLKCYPIPRHDTVYWYQQGPGQDPQFLISFYEKMQSDKGSIPDRFSAQQFSDYHSELNMSSLELGDSALYFCASRDPGTGYGYTFGSGTRLTVV.

The chain employs TRBV6-5 and TRBJ2-5; D remains unclear. V lost 4 bases, J lost 5 bases, and 5 bases lay in between. The CDR3 length is 11 residues. Germline V gene data show CDR1 as MNHEY and CDR2 as SVGAGI. The CDR3 DNA sequence: TGTGCCAGCAGTTGGCGGGAGACCCAGTACTTC. Its translation is CASSWRETQYF.

The V call is TRBV15, the J call TRBJ1-1, with TRBD1 as a possible D gene (6 bases). The germline gives CDR1 LNHNV, CDR2 YYDKDF (reference sequence). Trimming stripped 6 bases from V and 0 bases from J, with 8 bases between. The CDR3 length is 13 residues. This chain's CDR3 is CATRTGMNTEAFF. Written as DNA, the CDR3 is TGTGCCACCAGGACAGGAATGAACACTGAAGCTTTCTTT.

This clone appeared a few times. The chain uses TRBV4-2 and TRBJ1-6; possibly TRBD1 for D (6 bases). The CDR3 length is 14 residues. The germline V gene encodes CDR1 LGHNA and CDR2 YNFKEQ. Trimming shortened V by 0 bases and J by 8 bases, and 8 bases separated the two germline ends. Here the CDR3 reads CASSQEPGDSPLHF. CDR3 in DNA: TGTGCCAGCAGCCAAGAGCCAGGGGATTCACCCCTCCACTTT.

The chain combines TRBV28 with TRBJ2-1; no definite D call. Trimming stripped 5 bases from V and 7 bases from J, with 9 bases between. Germline V lookup: CDR1 MDHEN, CDR2 SYDVKM. The CDR3 is made up of 12 amino acids. CDR3 protein: CASSPSLNEQFF. DNA for the CDR3: TGTGCCAGCAGTCCATCCCTAAATGAGCAGTTCTTC.

J is TRBJ2-5 and V is TRBV5-8; TRBD2 agrees at 14 bases. The CDR3 is 15 residues long. V gave up 4 bases and J gave up 3 bases; unmatched junction bases: 2. CDR1 SGHTS and CDR2 YDEGEE come from the germline V gene. The chain's CDR3 is CASSPGLAGEETQYF. Here the CDR3 DNA reads TGTGCCAGCAGCCCGGGACTAGCGGGGGAAGAGACCCAGTACTTC.

The rearrangement links TRBV5-4 to TRBJ2-3; no firm D call. Germline loops: CDR1 SGHNT, CDR2 YYREEE (reference sequence). The CDR3 sequence is 14 residues long. Trimming removed 0 bases at V and 1 base at J, with 6 bases between. In DNA, the CDR3 is TGTGCCAGCAGCTTGGAGTCGGGCACAGATACGCAGTATTTT. As protein: CASSLESGTDTQYF.

This clone was seen a single time. The V gene is TRBV6-6, the J gene TRBJ2-3; 7 bases line up with TRBD1. Per the germline V gene, CDR1 is MNHNY and CDR2 is SVGAGI (reference sequence). The V and J ends lost 6 bases and 1 base, in that order; junction bases with no gene match: 7. CDR3 length: 15 residues. The CDR3 bases are TGTGCCAGCAGCCCCGACAGGGCTGGCACAGATACGCAGTATTTT. Residues: CASSPDRAGTDTQYF.

This chain joins TRBV7-2 and TRBJ1-3; D not resolved. CDR3 length: 16 amino acids. Germline V gene sequence: CDR1 SGHTA, CDR2 FQGNSA. Trimming took 0 bases from V and 2 from J, leaving 11 bases between them. The CDR3 coding sequence is TGTGCCAGCAGCTTAGCGGGAGTGAGTGCTGGAAACACCATATATTTT. Its translation is CASSLAGVSAGNTIYF.

The chain couples TRBV28 to TRBJ2-1; 11 nucleotides align to TRBD2. The V gene's germline CDR1 is MDHEN and CDR2 SYDVKM. V was clipped by 5 bases and J by 6 bases; unmatched bases: 9. The CDR3 totals 16 residues. This chain's CDR3 is CASSTLGLAVTNEQFF. CDR3 bases: TGTGCCAGCAGTACCCTGGGACTAGCGGTGACCAATGAGCAGTTCTTC. The variable domain in full, with the rest retrieved from reference TRBV28 and TRBJ2-1, is DVKVTQSSRYLVKRTGEKVFLECVQDMDHENMFWYRQDPGLGLRLIYFSYDVKMKEKGDIPEGYSVSREKKERFSLILESASTNQTSMYLCASSTLGLAVTNEQFFGPGTRLTVL.

This sequence joins TRBV6-5 and TRBJ2-1; 7 nucleotides line up with TRBD1. This CDR3 contains 13 residues. J was trimmed by 7 bases and V by 5 bases; bases with no gene match: 5. CDR1 is MNHEY, CDR2 SVGAGI, per germline. The CDR3 loop reads CASSAGTENEQFF. In DNA form, the CDR3 reads TGTGCCAGCAGTGCCGGGACAGAGAATGAGCAGTTCTTC.